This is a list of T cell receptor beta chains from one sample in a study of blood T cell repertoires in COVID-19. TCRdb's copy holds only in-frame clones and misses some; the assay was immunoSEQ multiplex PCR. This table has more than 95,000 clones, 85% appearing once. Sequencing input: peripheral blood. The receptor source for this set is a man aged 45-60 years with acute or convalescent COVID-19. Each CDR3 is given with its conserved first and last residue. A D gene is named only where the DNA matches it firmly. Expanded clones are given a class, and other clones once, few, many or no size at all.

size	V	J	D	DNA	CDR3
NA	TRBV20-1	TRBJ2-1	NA	TGCAGTGCTAGTGGCAGTAGCGGATTGTACAATGAGCAGTTCTTC	CSASGSSGLYNEQFF
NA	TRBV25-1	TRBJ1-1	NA	TGTGCCAGCAGTGAAGCAGGGATTCGCAGACACACTGAAGCTTTCTTT	CASSEAGIRRHTEAFF
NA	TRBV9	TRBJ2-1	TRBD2	TGTGCCAGCAGCGTAGAAGGAGCGGGAGGGCCCTCTGAGCAGTTCTTC	CASSVEGAGGPSEQFF
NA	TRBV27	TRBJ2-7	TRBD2	TGTGCCAGCAGTCCCTATCCGGGAGGATCGTACGAGCAGTACTTC	CASSPYPGGSYEQYF
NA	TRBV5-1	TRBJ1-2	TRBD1	TGCGCCAGCAGCTTGGGAGGTGCAGGGGGAACGGATGGCTACACCTTC	CASSLGGAGGTDGYTF
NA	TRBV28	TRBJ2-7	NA	TGTGCCAGTTTCGGAAGGGGGAGCTCCTACGAGCAGTACTTC	CASFGRGSSYEQYF
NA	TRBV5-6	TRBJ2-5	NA	TGTGCCAGCAGCCAGGCTGGGTCCCAAGAGACCCAGTACTTC	CASSQAGSQETQYF
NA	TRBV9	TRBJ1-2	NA	TGTGCCAGCAGCGTAGAAGGCACGCCGGGGGACGGCTACACCTTC	CASSVEGTPGDGYTF
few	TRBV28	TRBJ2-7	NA	TGTGCCAGCAGTTTCGACGAGCAGTACTTC	CASSFDEQYF
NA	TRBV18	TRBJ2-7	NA	TGTGCCAGCTCACCTCGGTTAACTGACGAGCAGTACTTC	CASSPRLTDEQYF
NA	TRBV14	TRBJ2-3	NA	TGTGCCAGCAGCCACCGCGGACAGAGCACAGATACGCAGTATTTT	CASSHRGQSTDTQYF
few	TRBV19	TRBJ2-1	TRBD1	TGTGCCAGTAGTATCGGTCTCGGACAGGGGGTGCCTATATGGTTCTTC	CASSIGLGQGVPIWFF
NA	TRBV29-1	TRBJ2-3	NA	TGCAGCGTTGTCGAGGGGGGGAGCACAGATACGCAGTATTTT	CSVVEGGSTDTQYF
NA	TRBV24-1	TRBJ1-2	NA	TGTGCCACCAGCGACGGCGGCCCCAACTATGGCTACACCTTC	CATSDGGPNYGYTF
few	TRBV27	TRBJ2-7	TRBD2	TGTGCCAGCAGTTTCCGGACTAGCGGGGCCACCTACGAGCAGTACTTC	CASSFRTSGATYEQYF
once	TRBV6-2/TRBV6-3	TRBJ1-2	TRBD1	TGTGCCAGCAGTCGTAGACCGGGACAGCCCAGAGGCTACACCTTC	CASSRRPGQPRGYTF
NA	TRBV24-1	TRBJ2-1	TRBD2	TGTGCCACCAGTGATTGGACTAGCGGGGGGGATGAGCAGTTCTTC	CATSDWTSGGDEQFF
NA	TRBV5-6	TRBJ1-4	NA	TGTGCCAGCAGCCTGGAGTTGGGCTGGGCTAATGAAAAACTGTTTTTT	CASSLELGWANEKLFF
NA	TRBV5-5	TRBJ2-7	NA	TGTGCCAGCAGCTTGCCCCGGAGGCAGATGGCATCCTACGAGCAGTACTTC	CASSLPRRQMASYEQYF
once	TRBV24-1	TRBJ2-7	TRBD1	TGTGCCACCAGTCTGACAGGGGCCTACGAGCAGTACTTC	CATSLTGAYEQYF
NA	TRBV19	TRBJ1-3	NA	TGTGCCAGTAGTAACGGTCAAGGACAGTCTGGAAACACCATATATTTT	CASSNGQGQSGNTIYF
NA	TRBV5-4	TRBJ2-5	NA	TGTGCCAGCAGCTTTTGGCTGCAAGAGACCCAGTACTTC	CASSFWLQETQYF
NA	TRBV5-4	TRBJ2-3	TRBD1	TGTGCCAGCAGCCCCGGGACAGGGCGAGATACGCAGTATTTT	CASSPGTGRDTQYF
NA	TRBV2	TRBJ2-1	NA	TGTGCCAGCAGCGTGCGCAATGAGCAGTTCTTC	CASSVRNEQFF
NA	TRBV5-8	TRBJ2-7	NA	TGTGCCAGCAGCTTTGGGGGCCGGTACGAGCAGTACTTC	CASSFGGRYEQYF
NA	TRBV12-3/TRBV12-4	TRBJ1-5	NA	TGTGCCAGCAGAGCTTTGCCCCAGCATTTT	CASRALPQHF
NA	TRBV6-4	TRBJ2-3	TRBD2	TGTGCCAGCAGGGGGACTAGCGAAGATACGCAGTATTTT	CASRGTSEDTQYF
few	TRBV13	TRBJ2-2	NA	TGTGCCAGCAGCCCAGGGCGGGGCGCCGGGGAGCTGTTTTTT	CASSPGRGAGELFF
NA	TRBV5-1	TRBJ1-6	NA	TGCGCCAGCAGCTCGCAGGGTCGGAATTCACCCCTCCACTTT	CASSSQGRNSPLHF
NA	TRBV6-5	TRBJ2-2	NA	TGTGCCAGCATGGGGATCAGGGTCACCGGGGAGCTGTTTTTT	CASMGIRVTGELFF
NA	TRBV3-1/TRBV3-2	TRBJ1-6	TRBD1	TGTGCCAGCAGCCAGGACAGGCGGAATTCACCCCTCCACTTT	CASSQDRRNSPLHF
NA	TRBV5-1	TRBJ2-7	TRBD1	TGCGCCAGCAGCTTGGGCGAGACAGGGCACGAGCAGTACTTC	CASSLGETGHEQYF
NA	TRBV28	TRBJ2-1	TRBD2	TGTGCCAGCAGCGGTGGGACTAGCGGGTACAATGAGCAGTTCTTC	CASSGGTSGYNEQFF
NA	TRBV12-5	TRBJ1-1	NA	TGTGCTAGTGGTTTGCCCACCCTAGGAGGCACGGAAAACACTGAAGCTTTCTTT	CASGLPTLGGTENTEAFF
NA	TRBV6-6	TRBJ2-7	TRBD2	TGTGCCGGTCAGCGGGAGATGGGCTCCTACGAGCAGTACTTC	CAGQREMGSYEQYF
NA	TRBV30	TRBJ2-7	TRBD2	TGTGCCTGGAACGGGGGGCTAGCGGGAGTGAGGGAGCAGTACTTC	CAWNGGLAGVREQYF
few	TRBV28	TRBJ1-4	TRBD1	TGTGCCAGCAGCCGTGGACAGGGAGCTAATGAAAAACTGTTTTTT	CASSRGQGANEKLFF
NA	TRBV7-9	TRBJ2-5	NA	TGTGCCAGCAGCTTTCCCCGGCGGGGAAGAAGCCAAGAGACCCAGTACTTC	CASSFPRRGRSQETQYF
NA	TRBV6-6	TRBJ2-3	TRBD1	TGTGCCAGCAGTCCTCGACAGGGAGGCACAGATACGCAGTATTTT	CASSPRQGGTDTQYF
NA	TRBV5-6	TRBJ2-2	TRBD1	TGTGCCAGCAGCTTCGGGACAGGAGTAGGGACCGGGGAGCTGTTTTTT	CASSFGTGVGTGELFF
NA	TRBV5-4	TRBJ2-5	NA	TGTGCCAGCAGCTCTGGCGGACAGCAAGAGACCCAGTACTTC	CASSSGGQQETQYF
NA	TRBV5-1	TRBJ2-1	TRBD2	TGCGCCAGCGGGACAGGGCGGACTAGCGGGTCCAATGAGCAGTTCTTC	CASGTGRTSGSNEQFF
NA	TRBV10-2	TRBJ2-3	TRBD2	TGCGCCAGCAGTGAGAGTGGGACTAGCGGCCAGGGTGGAGATACGCAGTATTTT	CASSESGTSGQGGDTQYF
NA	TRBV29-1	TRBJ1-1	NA	TGCAGCGCCGGGGGCGGGGGCACGAACACTGAAGCTTTCTTT	CSAGGGGTNTEAFF